This TCR beta chain came from a study of T-cell reconstitution after alpha-beta-depleted transplantation in children. Preparation of the TCRbeta library involved a method that used unique molecular identifiers. TCRdb reanalysed the PCR reads using MiXCR and keeps one entry per CDR3 protein. The sample has 450,000 to 600,000 distinct CDR3 sequences, around a third seen once. Germline CDR1 and CDR2: LNHDA and SQIVND (reference sequence). Trimming pared 7 bases from V and 8 bases from J, leaving 20 bases between. The CDR3 consists of 14 residues. Sequenced material: PBMCs from the stem cell graft donor, taken from the stem cell graft. The chain carries TRBV19 and TRBJ1-2; D is ambiguous. This receptor was taken from a human donor who donated a stem cell graft to a child with aplastic anemia. The CDR3 DNA follows: TGTGCCAGTACTCAGACAAACTCCTATTCGGGCTACACCTTC. It codes for CASTQTNSYSGYTF.